The 21 T cell receptor beta chains below come from one sample, sequenced in a study of CD4 T cells in relation to SARS-CoV-2 and coronaviruses (dated by TCRdb to the early 2020s). Their specific antigens are unknown. Library generation was performed with the immunoSEQ multiplex PCR assay. Drawn from immuneACCESS, this table holds only the in-frame rearrangements with V and J called that TCRdb kept. Clones are partly lost; checked studies trace under half to an unresolved V gene and leave the rest unexplained. This sample has some 40,000 clones in its table, and roughly 82% of those were observed once. The ten largest clones add up to around 21% of the sample. Sequencing used memory CD4+ T cells from PBMCs, cultured in vitro. According to the study, the label for this sample's cell subset or site signals: memory (non-naive) CD4+ T cells. The receptors were sampled from an adult with COVID-19.

The chain has TRBV5-1 and TRBJ2-2, with TRBD2 as a possible D gene (6 bases). The CDR3 is 17 residues long. CDR1 is SGHRS, CDR2 YFSETQ, per germline. The V end was cut by 1 base, the J end by 4 bases, with 17 bases between. The CDR3 region has the DNA TGCGCCAGCAGCTTGAGCACCGGGACTCTCGCCACCGGGGAGCTGTTTTTT. Translated, it gives CASSLSTGTLATGELFF.

This chain links TRBV5-1 with TRBJ2-7; 7 bases agree with TRBD1. Germline V CDR1 and CDR2: SGHRS, YFSETQ. V was clipped by 4 bases and J by 5 bases; unmatched bases: 9. The CDR3 sequence is 14 residues long. The CDR3 DNA reads as TGCGCCAGCAGCCTCCGACAGGGTGGTGACGAGCAGTACTTC. Protein: CASSLRQGGDEQYF.

This rearrangement joins TRBV19 to TRBJ1-1; D is possibly TRBD1 (6 bases). CDR1 and CDR2 from the germline V gene are LNHDA and SQIVND (reference sequence). The CDR3 runs to 13 residues. The ends were cut back, 3 bases at V and 5 bases at J, with 10 bases in the middle. CDR3 DNA: TGTGCCAGTAGTATTGCAGGGGCTACTGAAGCTTTCTTT. This encodes CASSIAGATEAFF.

This chain uses TRBV28 with TRBJ2-3, with D unresolved. CDR3 size: 17 residues. V lost 4 bases, J lost 0 bases, and 17 bases lay in between. The germline V gene has CDR1 MDHEN and CDR2 SYDVKM. CDR3 DNA: TGTGCCAGCAGTTCTCGACGCCGGAGACCTAGCACAGATACGCAGTATTTT. Its protein is CASSSRRRRPSTDTQYF.

This clone is a singleton in its sample. The chain carries TRBV5-1 and TRBJ1-1, with 7 bases fitting TRBD1. Germline CDR1 reads SGHRS; CDR2 reads YFSETQ. V shed 0 bases, J shed 3 bases, and the junction held 5 bases outside the gene matches. The CDR3 is made up of 15 amino acids. The CDR3 is CASSLATGDHTEAFF. Here the CDR3 DNA reads TGCGCCAGCAGCTTGGCCACAGGGGACCACACTGAAGCTTTCTTT.

V gene TRBV28 combines with J gene TRBJ2-5; D remains ambiguous. Germline CDR1 is MDHEN and CDR2 is SYDVKM. The V end lost 2 bases, the J end lost 7 bases, and 14 bases lay between the germline ends. The CDR3 runs to 14 residues. CDR3 DNA sequence: TGTGCCAGCAGTTTACGGCAGATCAGCTGGACCCAGTACTTC. This codes for CASSLRQISWTQYF.

V gene TRBV28 combines with J gene TRBJ2-1; the match to TRBD1 covers 9 bases. Germline V CDR1 and CDR2: MDHEN, SYDVKM. The CDR3 spans 14 residues. The junction had 7 bases not matched to a gene; V was cut back by 7 bases and J by 6 bases. The CDR3 sequence is CASKTGTGSNEQFF. The CDR3 DNA is TGTGCCAGCAAAACCGGGACAGGGAGCAATGAGCAGTTCTTC.

The V call is TRBV18, the J call TRBJ1-6, with 7 bases that match TRBD1. The CDR3 contains 15 residues. V gave up 5 bases and J gave up 7 bases; unmatched junction bases: 8. Germline V gene lookup returns CDR1 KGHSH and CDR2 LQKENI. The CDR3 sequence: CASSTDRARNSPLHF. In DNA, the CDR3 is TGTGCCAGCTCAACCGACAGGGCCAGGAATTCACCCCTCCACTTT.

This clone has only one observation. The chain carries TRBV25-1 and TRBJ2-2, with 12 positions matching TRBD2. CDR1 MGHDK and CDR2 SYGVNS come from the germline V gene. The CDR3 sequence is 17 residues long. V shed 2 bases, J shed 4 bases, and the junction held 5 bases outside the gene matches. The CDR3: CASSEASGRAGTGELFF. The CDR3 DNA is TGTGCCAGCAGTGAAGCTAGCGGGAGGGCGGGCACCGGGGAGCTGTTTTTT.

This clone was seen more than once but under ten times. The rearrangement uses TRBV11-2 and TRBJ2-2; possible D gene TRBD1, 6 bases. This CDR3 spans 15 amino acids. Trimming took 2 bases from V and 5 from J, leaving 12 bases between them. CDR1 is SGHAT and CDR2 is FQNNGV in the germline V gene. CDR3 coding DNA: TGTGCCAGCAGCTTAAGGCCAGGGGTAACCGGGGAGCTGTTTTTT. Translation: CASSLRPGVTGELFF.

The chain is built from TRBV5-6 and TRBJ2-2; possibly TRBD2 for D (6 bases). Germline CDR1 SGHDT, CDR2 YYEEEE. This CDR3 comprises 16 residues. Between the trimmed V and J ends, which lost 5 bases and 4 bases, there was a span of 18 bases. The CDR3 sequence is CASSGSGSRVTGELFF. DNA of the CDR3: TGTGCCAGCAGTGGGAGCGGGTCAAGGGTCACCGGGGAGCTGTTTTTT.

This clone showed up just a few times. The chain has TRBV19 and TRBJ1-5, with TRBD1 as a possible D gene (5 bases). CDR3 size: 13 residues. V was shortened by 6 bases and J by 5 bases, with 11 bases between the two germline ends. CDR1 is LNHDA, CDR2 SQIVND, per germline (reference sequence). This CDR3 reads CASSTWGDQPQHF. The CDR3 nucleotides are TGTGCCAGTAGCACCTGGGGGGATCAGCCCCAGCATTTT.

The rearrangement joins TRBV30 to TRBJ2-1; the D is unclear. The V and J ends lost 0 bases and 4 bases respectively, with 13 bases between them. The CDR3 has 15 amino acids. CDR1 and CDR2 from the germline V gene are GTSNPN and SVGIG (reference sequence). CDR3 DNA sequence: TGTGCCTGGAGTGTACAAAGGAAAAGGTACAATGAGCAGTTCTTC. Its protein is CAWSVQRKRYNEQFF.

This clone has only one observation. This chain connects TRBV3-1 (or the pseudogene TRBV3-2) to TRBJ1-6; D uncertain. The V end lost 1 base, the J end lost 7 bases, and 8 bases lay between the germline ends. Per the germline V gene, CDR1 is LGHDT and CDR2 is YNNKEL (reference sequence). The CDR3 totals 14 residues. The CDR3 reads CASSQGHSNSPLHF. Written as DNA, the CDR3 is TGTGCCAGCAGCCAAGGGCACAGCAATTCACCCCTCCACTTT.

The V and J genes are TRBV5-8 and TRBJ2-7, with no clear D. Per germline, CDR1 SGHTS and CDR2 YDEGEE. This CDR3 spans 14 amino acids. Trimming removed 4 bases from V and 2 bases from J, with 13 bases in between. The CDR3 loop is CASSHRLGTYEQYF. CDR3 DNA: TGTGCCAGCAGCCACCGACTGGGAACCTACGAGCAGTACTTC.

The chain employs TRBV10-3 and TRBJ1-1; TRBD1 aligns across 7 bases. The CDR3 runs 15 residues. V trimming: 10 bases; J trimming: 0 bases; junction bases outside the gene matches: 11. Per germline, CDR1 ENHRY and CDR2 SYGVKD. CDR3 sequence: CATRTGLLMNTEAFF. DNA for the CDR3: TGTGCCACCCGGACAGGTTTACTTATGAACACTGAAGCTTTCTTT.

This CDR3 is CASSLVPGGSPFSYEQYF. Here the CDR3 DNA reads TGCGCCAGCAGCTTGGTTCCCGGCGGCAGCCCCTTCTCCTACGAGCAGTACTTC. This chain joins TRBV5-1 and TRBJ2-7; no clear D. The V end was cut by 0 bases, the J end by 0 bases, with 19 bases between. The CDR3 totals 18 residues. The germline CDR1 and CDR2 sequences are SGHRS and YFSETQ.

The rearrangement links TRBV7-9 to TRBJ2-2; D uncertain. The CDR3 extends over 18 amino acids. Germline V gene data show CDR1 as SEHNR and CDR2 as FQNEAQ (reference sequence). Trimming shortened V by 1 base and J by 2 bases, and 17 bases separated the two germline ends. CDR3 coding DNA: TGTGCCAGCAGCTTAGTGGCTCCCGGAGCCAAAAACACCGGGGAGCTGTTTTTT. As protein: CASSLVAPGAKNTGELFF.

The V and J genes are TRBV27 and TRBJ2-2; 11 bases agree with TRBD2. The V gene's germline CDR1 is MNHEY and CDR2 SMNVEV (reference sequence). This CDR3 is built from 16 residues. With 3 bases clipped from V and 1 base from J, the junction kept 1 base outside the gene matches. The CDR3 bases are TGTGCCAGCAGTTTTAGCGGGAGGGTGAACACCGGGGAGCTGTTTTTT. It yields the protein CASSFSGRVNTGELFF.

The J gene is TRBJ2-3, the V gene TRBV29-1; D gene uncertain. V was cut by 1 base and J by 0 bases, with 8 bases left in between. Per germline, CDR1 SQVTM and CDR2 ANQGSEA. The CDR3 has 14 amino acids. The CDR3 spells CSVEARSSTDTQYF. CDR3 DNA sequence: TGCAGCGTTGAAGCAAGGTCTAGCACAGATACGCAGTATTTT.

This sequence joins TRBV6-5 and TRBJ1-1; D gene unclear. Per the germline V gene, CDR1 is MNHEY and CDR2 is SVGAGI. The CDR3 is 15 amino acids. Trimming took 6 bases from V and 1 from J, leaving 15 bases between them. CDR3 bases: TGTGCCAGCAGGTACAACCGGGCCTCGAACACTGAAGCTTTCTTT. It specifies CASRYNRASNTEAFF.